This paragraph reports one T cell receptor (beta chain). Its antigen is unknown. Generated by immunoSEQ multiplex PCR, the TCRdb table keeps only in-frame clones and is missing some. The profile shows more than 7,500 clones, 70% of them singletons. CDR1 SGHNT and CDR2 YENEEA come from the germline V gene. V was pared by 5 bases and J by 8 bases, with 19 bases between. This CDR3 contains 15 residues. The sample belongs to a study of OX40 agonist ivuxolimab in advanced cancers. Study summary: Eligibility rules accepted prior anti-PD-1, anti-PD-L1 or anti-CTLA-4 therapy, and over 30% had some. Study-level results: At doses 0.1 to 3.0 mg/kg, CD4+ and CD8+ clones expanded.

This sequence was found in an adult with an advanced solid tumor such as melanoma, head and neck, liver or kidney cancer. The material was CD4+ or CD8+ T cells sorted from blood, obtained in a trial of the OX40 agonist ivuxolimab. V usage is TRBV11-3 and J usage is TRBJ2-1, with D tentatively TRBD2 (5 bases). The CDR3 coding sequence is TGTGCCAGCAGCCCCATGACGGGATCTAGAGATGAGCAGTTCTTC. It yields the protein CASSPMTGSRDEQFF.